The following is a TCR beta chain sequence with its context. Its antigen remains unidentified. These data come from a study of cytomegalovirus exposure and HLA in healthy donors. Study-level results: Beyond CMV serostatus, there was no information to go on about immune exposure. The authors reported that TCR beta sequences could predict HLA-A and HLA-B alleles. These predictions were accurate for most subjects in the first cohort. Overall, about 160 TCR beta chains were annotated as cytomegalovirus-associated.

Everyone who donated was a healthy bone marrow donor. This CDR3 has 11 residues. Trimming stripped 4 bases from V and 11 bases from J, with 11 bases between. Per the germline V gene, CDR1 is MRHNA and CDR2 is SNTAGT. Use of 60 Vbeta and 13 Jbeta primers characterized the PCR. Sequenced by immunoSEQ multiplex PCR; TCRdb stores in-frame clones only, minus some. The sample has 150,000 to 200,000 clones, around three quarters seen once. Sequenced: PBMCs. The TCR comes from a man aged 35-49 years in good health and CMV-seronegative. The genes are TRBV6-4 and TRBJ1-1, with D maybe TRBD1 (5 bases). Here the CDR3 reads CASSGGGVAFF. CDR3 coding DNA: TGTGCCAGCAGTGGAGGAGGGGTGGCTTTCTTT.